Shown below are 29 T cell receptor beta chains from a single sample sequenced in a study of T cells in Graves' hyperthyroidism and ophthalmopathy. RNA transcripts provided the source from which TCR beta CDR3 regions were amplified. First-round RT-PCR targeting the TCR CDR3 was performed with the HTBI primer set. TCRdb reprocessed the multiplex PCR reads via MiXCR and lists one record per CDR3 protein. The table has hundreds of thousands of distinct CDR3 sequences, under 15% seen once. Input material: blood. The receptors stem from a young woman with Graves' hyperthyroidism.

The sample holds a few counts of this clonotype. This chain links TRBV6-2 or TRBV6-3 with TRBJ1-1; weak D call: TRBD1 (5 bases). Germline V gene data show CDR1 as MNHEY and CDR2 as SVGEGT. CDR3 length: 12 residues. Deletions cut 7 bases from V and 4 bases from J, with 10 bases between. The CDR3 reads CASTRAGTEAFF. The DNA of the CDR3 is TGTGCCAGCACCAGGGCTGGCACTGAAGCTTTCTTT.

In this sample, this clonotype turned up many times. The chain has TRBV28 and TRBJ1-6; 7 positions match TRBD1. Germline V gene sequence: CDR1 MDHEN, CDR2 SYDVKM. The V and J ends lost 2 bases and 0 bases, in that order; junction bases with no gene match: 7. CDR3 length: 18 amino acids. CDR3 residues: CASSLQGVLSSYNSPLHF. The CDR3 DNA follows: TGTGCCAGCAGTTTACAGGGGGTCTTGAGCTCCTATAATTCACCCCTCCACTTT.

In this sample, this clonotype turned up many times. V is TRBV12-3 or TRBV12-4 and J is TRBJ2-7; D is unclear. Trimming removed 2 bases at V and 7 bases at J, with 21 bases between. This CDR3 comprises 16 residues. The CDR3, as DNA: TGTGCCAGCAGTTTAAGTCAGGTCGGAATTATCGAGGAGCAGTACTTC. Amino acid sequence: CASSLSQVGIIEEQYF.

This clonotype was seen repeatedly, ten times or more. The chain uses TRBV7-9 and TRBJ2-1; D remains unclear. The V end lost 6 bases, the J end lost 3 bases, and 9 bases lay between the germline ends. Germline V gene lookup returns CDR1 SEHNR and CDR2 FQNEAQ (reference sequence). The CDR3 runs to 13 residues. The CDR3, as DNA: TGTGCCAGCAGGCTAGTAAGCTACAATGAGCAGTTCTTC. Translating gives CASRLVSYNEQFF.

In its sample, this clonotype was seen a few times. CDR3 in amino acids: CASSYLTGVSTNEKLFF. For the CDR3, the DNA is TGTGCCAGCAGTTACCTCACAGGGGTATCAACTAATGAAAAACTGTTTTTT. The V and J genes are TRBV6-5 and TRBJ1-4, with 7 bases aligning to TRBD1. The CDR3 runs 17 residues. CDR1 MNHEY and CDR2 SVGAGI come from the germline V gene. Germline trimming cut 2 bases from V and 0 bases from J; bases unmatched to any gene: 6.

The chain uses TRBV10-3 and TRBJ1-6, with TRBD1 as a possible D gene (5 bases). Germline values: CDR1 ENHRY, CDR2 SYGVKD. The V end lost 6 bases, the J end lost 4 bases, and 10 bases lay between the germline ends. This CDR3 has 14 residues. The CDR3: CAISIGAYNSPLHF. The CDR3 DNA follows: TGTGCCATCAGCATTGGGGCGTATAATTCACCCCTCCACTTT.

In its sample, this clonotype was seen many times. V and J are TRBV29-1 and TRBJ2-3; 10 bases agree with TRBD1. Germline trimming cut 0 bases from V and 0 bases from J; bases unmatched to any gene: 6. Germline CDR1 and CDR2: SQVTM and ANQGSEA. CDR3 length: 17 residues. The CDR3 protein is CSVEDSDRGGSTDTQYF. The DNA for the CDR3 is TGCAGCGTTGAAGATTCGGACAGGGGGGGGAGCACAGATACGCAGTATTTT.

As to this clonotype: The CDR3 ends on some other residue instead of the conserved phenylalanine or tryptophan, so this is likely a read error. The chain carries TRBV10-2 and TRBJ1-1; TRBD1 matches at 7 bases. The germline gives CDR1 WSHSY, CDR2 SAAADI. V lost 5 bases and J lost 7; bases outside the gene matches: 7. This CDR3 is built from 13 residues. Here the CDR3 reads CASSLQGGVEAFS. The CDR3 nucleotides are TGCGCCAGCAGTCTTCAAGGGGGCGTTGAAGCTTTCTCT.

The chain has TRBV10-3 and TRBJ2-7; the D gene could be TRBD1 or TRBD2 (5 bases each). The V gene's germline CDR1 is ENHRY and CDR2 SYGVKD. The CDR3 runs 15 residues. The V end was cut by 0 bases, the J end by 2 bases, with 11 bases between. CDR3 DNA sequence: TGTGCCATCAGTGAGTCTCGGGGACCTCCCTACGAGCAGTACTTC. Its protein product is CAISESRGPPYEQYF.

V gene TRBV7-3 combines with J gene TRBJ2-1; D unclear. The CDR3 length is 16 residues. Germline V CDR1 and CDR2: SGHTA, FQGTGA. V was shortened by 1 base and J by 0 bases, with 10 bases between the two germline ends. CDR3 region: CASSLIRVSSYNEQFF. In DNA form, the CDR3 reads TGTGCCAGCAGCTTAATACGAGTCTCCTCCTACAATGAGCAGTTCTTC.

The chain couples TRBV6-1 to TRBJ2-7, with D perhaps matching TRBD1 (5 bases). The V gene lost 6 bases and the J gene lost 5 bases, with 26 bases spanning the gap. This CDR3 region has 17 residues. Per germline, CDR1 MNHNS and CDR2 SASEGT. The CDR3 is CASSLFGMAGQEDEQYF. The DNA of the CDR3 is TGTGCCAGCAGCCTATTTGGTATGGCAGGGCAAGAAGACGAGCAGTACTTC.

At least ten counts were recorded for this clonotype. The CDR3 loop is CASSLDGISWSPLHF. The CDR3 nucleotides read TGCGCCAGCAGCTTGGACGGAATCTCTTGGTCACCCCTCCACTTT. The genes are TRBV5-1 and TRBJ1-6; D unclear. Trimming pared 0 bases from V and 10 bases from J, leaving 14 bases between. Germline CDR1 and CDR2: SGHRS and YFSETQ. The CDR3 extends over 15 amino acids.

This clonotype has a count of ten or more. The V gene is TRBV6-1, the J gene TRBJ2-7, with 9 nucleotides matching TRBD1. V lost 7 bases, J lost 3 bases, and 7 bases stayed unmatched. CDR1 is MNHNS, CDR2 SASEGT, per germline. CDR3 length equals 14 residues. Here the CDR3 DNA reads TGTGCCAGCACCAACAGGGGGCTGATCTACGAGCAGTACTTC. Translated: CASTNRGLIYEQYF.

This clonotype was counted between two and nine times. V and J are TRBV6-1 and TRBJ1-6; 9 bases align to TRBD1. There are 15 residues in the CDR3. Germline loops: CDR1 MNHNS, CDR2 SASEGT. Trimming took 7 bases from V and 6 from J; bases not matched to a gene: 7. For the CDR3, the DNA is TGTGCCAGCACCCTGGACAGGGGCTTTAATTCACCCCTCCACTTT. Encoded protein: CASTLDRGFNSPLHF.

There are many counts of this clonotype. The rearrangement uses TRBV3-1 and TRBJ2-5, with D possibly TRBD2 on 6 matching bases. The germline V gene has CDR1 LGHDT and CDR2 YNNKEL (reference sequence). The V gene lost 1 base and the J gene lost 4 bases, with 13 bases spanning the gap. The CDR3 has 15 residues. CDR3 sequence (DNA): TGTGCCAGCAGCCAAGCCACGATCGGGGGAGAGACCCAGTACTTC. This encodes CASSQATIGGETQYF.

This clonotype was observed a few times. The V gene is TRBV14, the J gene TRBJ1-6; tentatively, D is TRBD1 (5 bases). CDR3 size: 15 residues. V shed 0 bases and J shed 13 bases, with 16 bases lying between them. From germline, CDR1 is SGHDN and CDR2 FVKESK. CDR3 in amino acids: CASSQDFGGFSPLHF. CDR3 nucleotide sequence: TGTGCCAGCAGCCAAGATTTTGGGGGGTTCTCGCCCCTCCACTTT.

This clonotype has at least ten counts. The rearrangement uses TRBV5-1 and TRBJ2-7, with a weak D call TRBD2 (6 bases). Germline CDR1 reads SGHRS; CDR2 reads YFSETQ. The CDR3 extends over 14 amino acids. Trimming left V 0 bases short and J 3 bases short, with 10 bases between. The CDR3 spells CASSLDSGYYEQYF. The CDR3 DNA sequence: TGCGCCAGCAGCTTGGACAGCGGGTACTACGAGCAGTACTTC.

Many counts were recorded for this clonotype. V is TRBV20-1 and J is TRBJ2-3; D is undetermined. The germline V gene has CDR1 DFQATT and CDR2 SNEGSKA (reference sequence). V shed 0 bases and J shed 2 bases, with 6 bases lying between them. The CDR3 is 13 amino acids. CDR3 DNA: TGCAGTGCTAGAGATGTACCCACAGATACGCAGTATTTT. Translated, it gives CSARDVPTDTQYF.

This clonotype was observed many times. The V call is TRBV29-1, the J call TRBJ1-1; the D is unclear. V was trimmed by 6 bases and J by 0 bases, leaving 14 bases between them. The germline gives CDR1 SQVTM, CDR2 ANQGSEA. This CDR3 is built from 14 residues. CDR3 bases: TGCAGCGTACTAGGGTTTATGATGAACACTGAAGCTTTCTTT. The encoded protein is CSVLGFMMNTEAFF.

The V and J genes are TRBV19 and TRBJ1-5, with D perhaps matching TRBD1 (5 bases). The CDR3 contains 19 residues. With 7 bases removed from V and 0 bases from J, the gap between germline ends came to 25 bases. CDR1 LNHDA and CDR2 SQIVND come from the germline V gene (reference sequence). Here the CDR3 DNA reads TGTGCCAGTACCTTTGGACCGGGGGATGAGGGGTATAGCAATCAGCCCCAGCATTTT. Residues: CASTFGPGDEGYSNQPQHF.

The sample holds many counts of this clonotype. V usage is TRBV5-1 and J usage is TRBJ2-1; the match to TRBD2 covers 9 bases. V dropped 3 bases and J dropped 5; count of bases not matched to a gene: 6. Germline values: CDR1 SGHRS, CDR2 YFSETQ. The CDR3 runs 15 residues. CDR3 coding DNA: TGCGCCAGCAGCTCAGGGACTAGCCCCAACAATGAGCAGTTCTTC. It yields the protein CASSSGTSPNNEQFF.

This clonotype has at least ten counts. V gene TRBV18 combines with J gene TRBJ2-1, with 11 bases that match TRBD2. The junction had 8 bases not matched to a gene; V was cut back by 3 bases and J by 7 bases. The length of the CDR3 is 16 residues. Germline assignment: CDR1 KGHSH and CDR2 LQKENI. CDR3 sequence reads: CASSPPTSGGLNEQFF. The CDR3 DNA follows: TGTGCCAGCTCACCGCCTACTAGCGGGGGATTGAATGAGCAGTTCTTC.

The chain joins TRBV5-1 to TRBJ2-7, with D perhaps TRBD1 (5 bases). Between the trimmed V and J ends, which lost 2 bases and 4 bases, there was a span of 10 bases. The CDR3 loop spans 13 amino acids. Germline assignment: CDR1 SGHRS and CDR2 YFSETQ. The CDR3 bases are TGCGCCAGCAGCTTCGGCAAGGGGTACGAGCAGTACTTC. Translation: CASSFGKGYEQYF. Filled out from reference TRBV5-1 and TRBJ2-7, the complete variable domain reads KAGVTQTPRYLIKTRGQQVTLSCSPISGHRSVSWYQQTPGQGLQFLFEYFSETQRNKGNFPGRFSGRQFSNSRSEMNVSTLELGDSALYLCASSFGKGYEQYFGPGTRLTVT.

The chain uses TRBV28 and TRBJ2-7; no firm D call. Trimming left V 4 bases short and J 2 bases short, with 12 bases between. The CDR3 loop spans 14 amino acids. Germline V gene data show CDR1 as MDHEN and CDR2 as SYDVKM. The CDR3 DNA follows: TGTGCCAGCAGTTACTCGACCCTAACCTACGAGCAGTACTTC. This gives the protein CASSYSTLTYEQYF.

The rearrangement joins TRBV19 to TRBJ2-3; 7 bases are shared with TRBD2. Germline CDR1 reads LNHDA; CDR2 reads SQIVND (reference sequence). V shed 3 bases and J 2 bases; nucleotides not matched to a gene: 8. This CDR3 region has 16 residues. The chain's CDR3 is CASSIGAGVITDTQYF. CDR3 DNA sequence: TGTGCCAGTAGTATTGGGGCGGGGGTTATCACAGATACGCAGTATTTT. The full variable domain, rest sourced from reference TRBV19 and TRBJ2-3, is DGGITQSPKYLFRKEGQNVTLSCEQNLNHDAMYWYRQDPGQGLRLIYYSQIVNDFQKGDIAEGYSVSREKKESFPLTVTSAQKNPTAFYLCASSIGAGVITDTQYFGPGTRLTVL.

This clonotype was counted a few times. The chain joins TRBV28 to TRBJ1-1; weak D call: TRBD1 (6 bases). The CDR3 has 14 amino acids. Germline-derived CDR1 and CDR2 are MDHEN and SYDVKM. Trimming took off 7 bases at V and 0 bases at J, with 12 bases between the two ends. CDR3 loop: CASNGDNMNTEAFF. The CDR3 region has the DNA TGTGCCAGCAACGGGGACAATATGAACACTGAAGCTTTCTTT.

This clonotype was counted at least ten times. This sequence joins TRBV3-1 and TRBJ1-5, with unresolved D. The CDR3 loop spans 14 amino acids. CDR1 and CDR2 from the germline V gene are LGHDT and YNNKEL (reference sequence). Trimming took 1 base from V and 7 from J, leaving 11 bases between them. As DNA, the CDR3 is TGTGCCAGCAGCCAAGTCTCGTCCAGCCAGCCCCAGCATTTT. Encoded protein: CASSQVSSSQPQHF.

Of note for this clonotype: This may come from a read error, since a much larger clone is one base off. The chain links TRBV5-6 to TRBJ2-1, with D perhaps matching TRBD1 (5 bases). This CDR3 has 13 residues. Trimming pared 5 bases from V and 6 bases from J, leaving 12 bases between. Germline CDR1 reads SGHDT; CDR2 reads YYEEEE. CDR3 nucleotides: TGTGCCAGCAGACCGCAGGGTGGCAATGAGCAGTTCTTC. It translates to CASRPQGGNEQFF.

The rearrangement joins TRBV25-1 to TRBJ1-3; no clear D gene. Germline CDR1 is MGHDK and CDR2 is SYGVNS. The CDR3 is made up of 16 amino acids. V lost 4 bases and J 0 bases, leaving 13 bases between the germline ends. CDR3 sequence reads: CASSVGLLPSGNTIYF. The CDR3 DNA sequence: TGTGCCAGCAGTGTAGGACTCCTACCCTCTGGAAACACCATATATTTT. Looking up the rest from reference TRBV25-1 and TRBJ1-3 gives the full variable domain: EADIYQTPRYLVIGTGKKITLECSQTMGHDKMYWYQQDPGMELHLIHYSYGVNSTEKGDLSSESTVSRIRTEHFPLTLESARPSHTSQYLCASSVGLLPSGNTIYFGEGSWLTVV.